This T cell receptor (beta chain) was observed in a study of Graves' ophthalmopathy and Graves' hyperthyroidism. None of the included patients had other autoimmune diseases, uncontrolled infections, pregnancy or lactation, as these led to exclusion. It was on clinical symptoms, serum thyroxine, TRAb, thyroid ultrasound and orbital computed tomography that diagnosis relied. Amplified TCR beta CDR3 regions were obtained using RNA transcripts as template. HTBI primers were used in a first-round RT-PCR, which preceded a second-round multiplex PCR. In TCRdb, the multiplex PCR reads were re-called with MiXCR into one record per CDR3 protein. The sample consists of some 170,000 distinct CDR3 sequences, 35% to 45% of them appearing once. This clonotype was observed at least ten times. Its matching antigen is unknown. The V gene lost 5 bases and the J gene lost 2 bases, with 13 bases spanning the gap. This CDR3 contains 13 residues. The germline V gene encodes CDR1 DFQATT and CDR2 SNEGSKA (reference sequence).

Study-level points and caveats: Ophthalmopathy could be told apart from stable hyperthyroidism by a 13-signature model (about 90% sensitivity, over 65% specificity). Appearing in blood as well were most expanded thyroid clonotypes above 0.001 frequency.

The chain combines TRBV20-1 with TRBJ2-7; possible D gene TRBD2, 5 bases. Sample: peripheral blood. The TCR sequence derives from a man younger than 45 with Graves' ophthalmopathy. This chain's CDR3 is CSAEAVQTYEQYF. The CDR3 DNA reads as TGCAGTGCTGAAGCGGTACAAACCTACGAGCAGTACTTC.